This TCR beta chain was retrieved from a study of blood T cells in healthy people across ages. Each sample gave at least 7 million isolated PBMCs. The germline gives CDR1 SGDLS, CDR2 YYNGEE. This CDR3 has 14 amino acids. The V and J ends lost 3 bases and 2 bases respectively, with 9 bases between them. This clonotype was found a few times. The antigen is not known. Overall study findings and caveats: CMV infection status of these donors was not known. The fall in TCR beta diversity per million T cells was roughly linear with age.

Then a second PCR, running roughly 7 to 11 cycles, was carried out with a sample-barcoded 5' primer and a J-beta primer mix. MiXCR, run by TCRdb on the 5' RACE reads, gives a single entry per CDR3 protein. Among 650,000 to 900,000 distinct CDR3 sequences, approximately 67% were seen once, and the ten largest hold 25% to 30%. This receptor was identified in a man younger than 40 in good health. The material sequenced was blood. The chain carries TRBV9 and TRBJ1-5; D is perhaps TRBD1 (5 bases). CDR3 region: CASSARQRNQPQHF. CDR3 DNA sequence: TGTGCCAGCAGCGCCAGACAGCGCAATCAGCCCCAGCATTTT.